These 30 T cell receptor beta chains came from one sample sequenced in a study of OX40 agonist ivuxolimab in advanced cancers. Profiled with immunoSEQ multiplex PCR; TCRdb holds only in-frame clones, not every one. This sample carries roughly 75,000 clones, around 83% of them seen once, and the ten largest clones take approximately 1%. Sequences were derived from CD4+ or CD8+ T cells sorted from blood, sampled in a trial of the OX40 agonist ivuxolimab. The receptors here all came from an adult with an advanced solid tumor such as melanoma, head and neck, liver or kidney cancer.

This clone was seen just once. The chain has TRBV5-4 and TRBJ1-1; D call uncertain. V lost 1 base, J lost 1 base, and 11 bases lay in between. CDR1 and CDR2 (germline): SGHNT, YYREEE (reference sequence). The CDR3 has 15 amino acids. CDR3 in DNA: TGTGCCAGCAGCTTGAACCGGATACAGAACACTGAAGCTTTCTTT. It yields the protein CASSLNRIQNTEAFF.

This clone turned up a few times. The rearrangement joins TRBV12-5 to TRBJ1-2; D is ambiguous. Germline lookup yields CDR1 LGHNT and CDR2 FRNRAP. The CDR3 runs 13 residues. The V and J ends lost 5 bases and 1 base respectively, with 8 bases between them. CDR3 sequence (DNA): TGTGCTAGTGGTCCCAACTATAACTATGGCTACACCTTC. This sequence encodes CASGPNYNYGYTF.

The J gene is TRBJ1-2, the V gene TRBV19; 9 nucleotides align to TRBD1. The junction had 14 bases not matched to a gene; V was cut back by 4 bases and J by 11 bases. CDR1 and CDR2 (germline): LNHDA, SQIVND (reference sequence). This CDR3 is built from 15 residues. This chain's CDR3 is CASSTLGQGRMRYTF. Here the CDR3 DNA reads TGTGCCAGTAGTACTCTTGGACAGGGGAGGATGAGGTACACCTTC.

The chain is built from TRBV7-3 and TRBJ2-2; D possibly corresponds to TRBD1 (6 bases). CDR1 and CDR2 from the germline V gene are SGHTA and FQGTGA. V was trimmed by 5 bases and J by 3 bases, leaving 13 bases between them. The CDR3 consists of 15 residues. CDR3: CASSPQQGYTGELFF. CDR3 nucleotide sequence: TGTGCCAGCAGCCCCCAACAGGGATACACCGGGGAGCTGTTTTTT.

The chain carries TRBV18 and TRBJ2-1; D is uncertain. This CDR3 contains 12 residues. CDR1 is KGHSH, CDR2 LQKENI, per germline. With 4 bases removed from V and 6 bases from J, the gap between germline ends came to 7 bases. The CDR3 DNA reads as TGTGCCAGCTCACTAGACTCCAATGAGCAGTTCTTC. As protein: CASSLDSNEQFF.

The chain couples TRBV28 to TRBJ2-1; 11 bases match TRBD2. V gave up 7 bases and J gave up 7 bases; unmatched junction bases: 6. Germline V lookup: CDR1 MDHEN, CDR2 SYDVKM. This CDR3 is built from 14 residues. The CDR3 sequence: CASIWASGRNEQFF. CDR3 nucleotides: TGTGCCAGCATTTGGGCTAGCGGGAGGAATGAGCAGTTCTTC.

The rearrangement joins TRBV5-1 to TRBJ1-5; TRBD1 might be the D (5 bases). V lost 0 bases and J 7 bases, leaving 11 bases between the germline ends. The CDR3 has 14 residues. The germline V gene has CDR1 SGHRS and CDR2 YFSETQ. The CDR3 is CASSLGLSGQPQHF. CDR3 DNA sequence: TGCGCCAGCAGCTTGGGACTTTCAGGGCAGCCCCAGCATTTT.

The CDR3 is CASSLTTTDTQYF. The CDR3 DNA reads as TGTGCCAGCAGTTTAACTACAACAGATACGCAGTATTTT. V gene TRBV28 combines with J gene TRBJ2-3; D uncertain. The CDR3 is 13 residues long. Germline V CDR1 and CDR2: MDHEN, SYDVKM. Trimming shortened V by 2 bases and J by 3 bases, and 6 bases separated the two germline ends.

The chain carries TRBV6-4 and TRBJ2-7; D might be TRBD1 (6 bases). The CDR3 sequence is 14 residues long. V dropped 8 bases and J dropped 2 bases, with 16 bases sitting between them. The germline V gene has CDR1 MRHNA and CDR2 SNTAGT. CDR3 in amino acids: CASGTGYGPYEQYF. CDR3 coding DNA: TGTGCCAGCGGTACAGGGTACGGCCCCTACGAGCAGTACTTC.

This clone was counted a single time. The V and J genes are TRBV19 and TRBJ1-1, with 7 bases that match TRBD1. Trimming at V came to 7 bases and at J to 3 bases, leaving 14 bases not matched to a gene. The germline V gene has CDR1 LNHDA and CDR2 SQIVND (reference sequence). The CDR3 loop spans 16 amino acids. CDR3 coding DNA: TGTGCCAGTACCAGGCGGGCGACAGGGACGGACACTGAAGCTTTCTTT. It encodes CASTRRATGTDTEAFF.

This clone was seen once. The chain combines TRBV21-1 with TRBJ2-7; the DNA was not compared with TRBD2, the D call given in the table. TRBV21-1 is a documented pseudogene. This CDR3 spans 16 amino acids. CDR3 bases: TGTGCCAGCAGCAAAGGTCAGAGCGGGAGGCTCTACGAGCAGTACTTC. Translating gives CASSKGQSGRLYEQYF.

This chain joins TRBV10-3 and TRBJ2-3; 12 nucleotides agree with TRBD2. The CDR3 totals 14 residues. Germline V gene lookup returns CDR1 ENHRY and CDR2 SYGVKD. V lost 8 bases, J lost 3 bases, and 3 bases stayed unmatched. The CDR3 loop reads CAIRTSGATDTQYF. The CDR3 coding sequence is TGTGCCATCCGGACTAGCGGGGCGACAGATACGCAGTATTTT.

The table lists this clone with a few counts. The V gene is TRBV7-8, the J gene TRBJ1-4, with 10 bases identical to TRBD1. From germline, CDR1 is SGHVS and CDR2 FQNEAQ. The V and J ends lost 5 bases and 7 bases, in that order; junction bases with no gene match: 7. The CDR3 has 15 residues. The DNA for the CDR3 is TGTGCCAGCAGCCAACCGACAGGGGGCGGTGAAAAACTGTTTTTT. It codes for CASSQPTGGGEKLFF. The full variable domain, with the rest looked up from reference TRBV7-8 and TRBJ1-4, is GAGVSQSPRYKVAKRGQDVALRCDPISGHVSLFWYQQALGQGPEFLTYFQNEAQLDKSGLPSDRFFAERPEGSVSTLKIQRTQQEDSAVYLCASSQPTGGGEKLFFGSGTQLSVL.

J is TRBJ2-5 and V is TRBV12-2; the table's D gene call, TRBD2, was not cross checked with the DNA. TRBV12-2 constitutes a pseudogene. This CDR3 region has 14 residues. CDR3 in amino acids: CAVRVPGLGETQYF. As DNA, the CDR3 is TGTGCAGTCAGGGTTCCAGGACTAGGAGAGACCCAGTACTTC.

This CDR3 is CASSFGGRYNEQFF. The CDR3, as DNA: TGTGCCAGCAGCTTCGGCGGGAGGTACAATGAGCAGTTCTTC. The chain carries TRBV7-8 and TRBJ2-1; 8 nucleotides line up with TRBD2. Germline trimming cut 3 bases from V and 4 bases from J; bases unmatched to any gene: 2. The length of the CDR3 is 14 residues. The germline CDR1 and CDR2 sequences are SGHVS and FQNEAQ. Full variable domain (missing parts from reference TRBV7-8 and TRBJ2-1): GAGVSQSPRYKVAKRGQDVALRCDPISGHVSLFWYQQALGQGPEFLTYFQNEAQLDKSGLPSDRFFAERPEGSVSTLKIQRTQQEDSAVYLCASSFGGRYNEQFFGPGTRLTVL.

V usage is TRBV28 and J usage is TRBJ2-7; 8 bases align to TRBD1. V lost 5 bases and J lost 2; bases outside the gene matches: 14. The CDR3 loop spans 17 amino acids. The germline CDR1 and CDR2 sequences are MDHEN and SYDVKM. The CDR3 nucleotides are TGTGCCAGCAGTCAACCTTTTGGGGACAGGAAAACCTACGAGCAGTACTTC. Translation gives CASSQPFGDRKTYEQYF. Combining the CDR3 with reference TRBV28 and TRBJ2-7 gives the whole variable domain DVKVTQSSRYLVKRTGEKVFLECVQDMDHENMFWYRQDPGLGLRLIYFSYDVKMKEKGDIPEGYSVSREKKERFSLILESASTNQTSMYLCASSQPFGDRKTYEQYFGPGTRLTVT.

The chain combines TRBV25-1 with TRBJ1-4; 11 positions agree with TRBD1. V was pared by 6 bases and J by 10 bases, with 4 bases of the junction left unmatched. The CDR3 spans 13 residues. CDR1 is MGHDK and CDR2 is SYGVNS in the germline V gene. In DNA form, the CDR3 reads TGTGCCAGCAGCGCCGGGACAGGGGGAAAACTGTTTTTT. Encoded protein: CASSAGTGGKLFF.

The V and J genes are TRBV7-8 and TRBJ1-5, with D hard to call. Deletions cut 3 bases from V and 0 bases from J, with 9 bases between. The germline V gene has CDR1 SGHVS and CDR2 FQNEAQ. This CDR3 spans 15 amino acids. The CDR3: CASSLRSDSNQPQHF. CDR3 DNA sequence: TGTGCCAGCAGCTTGCGCTCAGATAGCAATCAGCCCCAGCATTTT.

The chain recombines TRBV5-1 with TRBJ2-7; D is undetermined. Per germline, CDR1 SGHRS and CDR2 YFSETQ. Between the trimmed V and J ends, which lost 0 bases and 0 bases, there was a span of 7 bases. This CDR3 contains 14 residues. This CDR3 reads CASSLGPGSYEQYF. The CDR3 nucleotides read TGCGCCAGCAGCTTGGGTCCAGGCTCCTACGAGCAGTACTTC.

The V and J genes are TRBV10-3 and TRBJ2-5; 7 bases line up with TRBD1. This CDR3 spans 13 amino acids. Germline lookup yields CDR1 ENHRY and CDR2 SYGVKD. V lost 3 bases to trimming and J lost 2 bases; unmatched junction nucleotides: 0. CDR3 DNA sequence: TGTGCCATCAGTGACAGGGGGCAAGAGACCCAGTACTTC. It encodes CAISDRGQETQYF.

The chain is built from TRBV11-2 and TRBJ2-7, with 8 bases matching TRBD2. The junction had 6 bases not matched to a gene; V was cut back by 5 bases and J by 3 bases. The CDR3 length is 14 residues. The germline gives CDR1 SGHAT, CDR2 FQNNGV. The CDR3 region is CASSLSGSFYEQYF. The CDR3 coding sequence is TGTGCCAGCAGCCTGAGCGGGAGTTTCTACGAGCAGTACTTC. The full variable domain, in which reference TRBV11-2 and TRBJ2-7 provide the parts outside the CDR3, is EAGVAQSPRYKIIEKRQSVAFWCNPISGHATLYWYQQILGQGPKLLIQFQNNGVVDDSQLPKDRFSAERLKGVDSTLKIQPAKLEDSAVYLCASSLSGSFYEQYFGPGTRLTVT.

Comment on this clone: This sample also contains other DNA sequences that code for the same CDR3. The chain uses TRBV7-9 and TRBJ1-4, with 10 positions matching TRBD1. Germline CDR1 SEHNR, CDR2 FQNEAQ (reference sequence). The CDR3 runs to 14 residues. J gave up 7 bases and V 4 bases, and 3 bases lay outside the gene matches. The CDR3 here is CASSSRDRGEKLFF. The CDR3 nucleotides are TGTGCCAGCAGCTCCCGGGACAGGGGTGAAAAACTGTTTTTT.

The chain uses TRBV5-6 and TRBJ2-3; no reliable D call. Per the germline V gene, CDR1 is SGHDT and CDR2 is YYEEEE. The CDR3 is 15 amino acids. V was clipped by 4 bases and J by 2 bases, with 14 bases between them. This CDR3 reads CASSRSTPHTDTQYF. The CDR3 nucleotides read TGTGCCAGCAGCAGGTCCACCCCCCACACAGATACGCAGTATTTT.

V usage is TRBV7-2 and J usage is TRBJ1-1; a weak D match, TRBD1 (5 bases). This CDR3 comprises 15 residues. CDR1 and CDR2 (germline): SGHTA, FQGNSA. V gave up 0 bases and J gave up 4 bases, with 12 bases separating them. The CDR3 DNA follows: TGTGCCAGCAGCTTAGCGGACGGGGGGGTCACTGAAGCTTTCTTT. It translates to CASSLADGGVTEAFF.

The chain joins TRBV5-5 to TRBJ2-4; 7 positions agree with TRBD1. V gave up 5 bases and J gave up 0 bases; unmatched junction bases: 8. The germline V gene encodes CDR1 SGHKS and CDR2 YYEKEE (reference sequence). The CDR3 has 16 residues. The CDR3 loop is CASRTGTDIAKNIQYF. CDR3 DNA: TGTGCCAGCAGGACCGGGACAGACATAGCCAAAAACATTCAGTACTTC.

J is TRBJ2-5 and V is TRBV28, with 13 bases lining up with TRBD2. There are 15 residues in the CDR3. Unmatched junction bases numbered 4, after V lost 5 bases and J lost 4 bases. Per the germline V gene, CDR1 is MDHEN and CDR2 is SYDVKM. CDR3 sequence: CASSTSGRVRETQYF. The CDR3 region has the DNA TGTGCCAGCAGTACTAGCGGGAGGGTGCGAGAGACCCAGTACTTC.

The chain is built from TRBV11-2 and TRBJ2-1; tentatively, D is TRBD2 (6 bases). There are 14 residues in the CDR3. The germline CDR1 and CDR2 sequences are SGHAT and FQNNGV. V dropped 4 bases and J dropped 4 bases, with 11 bases sitting between them. This CDR3 is CASSSLASYNEQFF. CDR3 bases: TGTGCCAGCAGCTCCCTAGCGTCGTACAATGAGCAGTTCTTC.

As DNA, the CDR3 is TGCGCCAGCAGCCAAGAGAACGTACCCTACGAGCAGTACTTC. This sequence encodes CASSQENVPYEQYF. The rearrangement joins TRBV4-1 to TRBJ2-7; D not certain. CDR1 and CDR2 (germline): MGHRA, YSYEKL. Deletions cut 0 bases from V and 2 bases from J, with 8 bases between. The CDR3 is 14 amino acids.

The rearrangement links TRBV18 to TRBJ1-2; TRBD1 aligns across 7 bases. This CDR3 region has 14 residues. In germline, CDR1 is KGHSH, CDR2 LQKENI. V lost 5 bases, J lost 5 bases, and 8 bases stayed unmatched. The CDR3 DNA follows: TGTGCCAGCTCAACTTTACAGGGGCGGTATGGCTACACCTTC. Protein product: CASSTLQGRYGYTF.

This chain joins TRBV29-1 and TRBJ2-7; the match to TRBD2 covers 8 bases. From germline, CDR1 is SQVTM and CDR2 ANQGSEA. The J segment lost 1 base and the V segment lost 7 bases, leaving 9 bases of the junction unmatched. This CDR3 is built from 14 residues. The CDR3 DNA follows: TGCAGCGCCTACGGGGGGGTCCGATCCTACGAGCAGTACTTC. This sequence encodes CSAYGGVRSYEQYF.